The source of this TCR beta chain is a study of Tregs in tolerant kidney transplant recipients. Study-wide results and caveats: This study did not directly address biological reproducibility. The most relevant donor-specific Treg TCRbeta repertoire apparently came from expansion with activated donor B cells.

In regard to this clone: Its antigen is currently unknown.

Unstimulated Tregs (CD4+CD25+CD127-) and CD4+CD25- non-Tregs were sorted from PBMCs. Thawed PBMCs were rested overnight at 37°C with around 200 IU/ml IL-2 before regulatory T cell sorting. The table came from immunoSEQ multiplex PCR; TCRdb's copy has only in-frame clones and leaves some out. This table has roughly 45,000 clones, 91% appearing once. The CDR3 covers 12 residues. V was pared by 4 bases and J by 8 bases, with 11 bases between. Germline V gives CDR1 MDHEN, CDR2 SYDVKM. The TCR comes from a human donor in good health. Sequences were obtained from Tregs from blood. This chain uses TRBV28 with TRBJ1-2, with D possibly TRBD1 on 5 matching bases. CDR3: CASSSRPGGYTF. In DNA form, the CDR3 reads TGTGCCAGCAGTTCGAGACCAGGGGGCTACACCTTC.